A single sample is the source of the 26 T cell receptor beta chains below, sequenced in a study of blood T cell repertoires in COVID-19. Data came from immunoSEQ multiplex PCR; TCRdb stores just in-frame clones and leaves some out. The sample lists over 150,000 clones, roughly 90% occurring once. The material sequenced was peripheral blood. The origin of the receptors is a man between 65 and 85 years old with active or convalescent COVID-19.

This chain uses TRBV7-6 with TRBJ1-2; no firm D call. V was shortened by 0 bases and J by 0 bases, with 14 bases between the two germline ends. The germline V gene has CDR1 SGHVS and CDR2 FNYEAQ. The CDR3 covers 17 residues. The CDR3 coding sequence is TGTGCCAGCAGCTTAGCGGCGGCTCCCTCTGCTAACTATGGCTACACCTTC. This gives the protein CASSLAAAPSANYGYTF. Together with reference TRBV7-6 and TRBJ1-2, the CDR3 gives the full variable domain: GAGVSQSPRYKVTKRGQDVALRCDPISGHVSLYWYRQALGQGPEFLTYFNYEAQQDKSGLPNDRFSAERPEGSISTLTIQRTEQRDSAMYRCASSLAAAPSANYGYTFGSGTRLTVV.

The rearrangement joins TRBV5-1 to TRBJ1-4, with 10 bases identical to TRBD1. The V gene's germline CDR1 is SGHRS and CDR2 YFSETQ. The CDR3 length is 14 residues. With 1 base clipped from V and 8 bases from J, the junction kept 2 bases outside the gene matches. CDR3 sequence: CASSLRQGAEKLFF. CDR3 coding DNA: TGCGCCAGCAGCTTGAGACAGGGGGCAGAAAAACTGTTTTTT.

The chain carries TRBV28 and TRBJ2-7; perhaps TRBD2 as D (5 bases). The ends were cut back, 6 bases at V and 0 bases at J, with 15 bases in the middle. The CDR3 spans 15 residues. CDR1 MDHEN and CDR2 SYDVKM come from the germline V gene. CDR3 coding DNA: TGTGCCAGCAGGATCCCCCTTGGAGGCTCCTACGAGCAGTACTTC. Protein product: CASRIPLGGSYEQYF.

V gene TRBV6-5 combines with J gene TRBJ1-1; 12 positions match TRBD1. This CDR3 is 15 amino acids long. Germline values: CDR1 MNHEY, CDR2 SVGAGI. V lost 6 bases to trimming and J lost 5 bases; unmatched junction nucleotides: 7. The CDR3 DNA follows: TGTGCCAGCAGCCCCCGGGACAGGGGGCTTACTGAAGCTTTCTTT. Translating gives CASSPRDRGLTEAFF.

The rearrangement links TRBV11-2 to TRBJ1-1, with TRBD1 matching 7 bases. The CDR3 contains 14 residues. Germline V gene lookup returns CDR1 SGHAT and CDR2 FQNNGV. V dropped 2 bases and J dropped 5; count of bases not matched to a gene: 5. The CDR3 spells CASSLISGGTEAFF. DNA for the CDR3: TGTGCCAGCAGCTTAATTTCAGGGGGAACTGAAGCTTTCTTT.

The J gene is TRBJ1-1, the V gene TRBV7-9; D unresolved. The V end was cut by 3 bases, the J end by 0 bases, with 11 bases between. Per the germline V gene, CDR1 is SEHNR and CDR2 is FQNEAQ (reference sequence). The CDR3 has 15 residues. The CDR3 sequence: CASSLRGGLNTEAFF. The DNA of the CDR3 is TGTGCCAGCAGCTTGAGAGGAGGGTTGAACACTGAAGCTTTCTTT.

The rearrangement uses TRBV24-1 and TRBJ2-1; weak D call: TRBD1 (6 bases). V was shortened by 6 bases and J by 8 bases, with 13 bases between the two germline ends. This CDR3 is 13 amino acids long. The germline V gene encodes CDR1 KGHDR and CDR2 SFDVKD. The CDR3 region has the DNA TGTGCCACCAGTTCCTCAGGGGTTTATGAGCAGTTCTTC. It encodes CATSSSGVYEQFF.

The chain recombines TRBV18 with TRBJ1-3; 12 bases map to TRBD1. V was clipped by 3 bases and J by 1 base; unmatched bases: 4. The germline gives CDR1 KGHSH, CDR2 LQKENI. This CDR3 region has 17 residues. CDR3 DNA sequence: TGTGCCAGCTCACCCCTGGGACAGGGGGCTTCTGGAAACACCATATATTTT. Translation gives CASSPLGQGASGNTIYF.

The CDR3 DNA reads as TGTGCCAGCAGTTACGGGGGCCGGCCTAATGAAAAACTGTTTTTT. Amino acid sequence: CASSYGGRPNEKLFF. This sequence joins TRBV6-5 and TRBJ1-4; possible D gene TRBD1, 6 bases. V lost 2 bases, J lost 3 bases, and 10 bases lay in between. Germline assignment: CDR1 MNHEY and CDR2 SVGAGI. CDR3 size: 15 residues.

The rearrangement links TRBV20-1 to TRBJ2-5; possibly TRBD1 for D (6 bases). Germline V gene data show CDR1 as DFQATT and CDR2 as SNEGSKA (reference sequence). This CDR3 region has 13 residues. V lost 3 bases, J lost 5 bases, and 13 bases lay in between. The CDR3 region is CSASLGGGETQYF. The DNA for the CDR3 is TGCAGTGCTAGTTTAGGGGGTGGGGAGACCCAGTACTTC.

The genes are TRBV15 and TRBJ1-1, with 7 bases identical to TRBD1. Germline CDR1 reads LNHNV; CDR2 reads YYDKDF (reference sequence). CDR3 length: 13 amino acids. V was clipped by 4 bases and J by 4 bases; unmatched bases: 3. The CDR3 is CATSIRQGTEAFF. DNA for the CDR3: TGTGCCACCAGCATTCGACAGGGCACTGAAGCTTTCTTT.

V usage is TRBV5-5 and J usage is TRBJ1-1; D may be TRBD1 (6 bases). V gave up 6 bases and J gave up 4 bases, with 10 bases separating them. This CDR3 spans 12 amino acids. CDR1 and CDR2 (germline): SGHKS, YYEKEE (reference sequence). For the CDR3, the DNA is TGTGCCAGCACCGAACAGGGCACTGAAGCTTTCTTT. Its protein is CASTEQGTEAFF.

V gene TRBV6-6 combines with J gene TRBJ2-3; TRBD1 matches 9 bases. In germline, CDR1 is MNHNY, CDR2 SVGAGI (reference sequence). J lost 3 bases, V lost 5 bases, and 6 bases had no gene match. The CDR3 is 15 residues long. The CDR3 nucleotides are TGTGCCAGCAGTGCACAGGGGGCTGGGACAGATACGCAGTATTTT. It specifies CASSAQGAGTDTQYF.

This clone was seen just once. V and J are TRBV4-3 and TRBJ1-6; 7 bases are a match to TRBD1. V dropped 0 bases and J dropped 14; count of bases not matched to a gene: 16. Germline V CDR1 and CDR2: LGHNA, YSLEER. The CDR3 loop spans 17 amino acids. The CDR3 sequence is CASSQDRRGLESSSLHF. CDR3 coding DNA: TGCGCCAGCAGCCAAGATCGGAGGGGGCTTGAAAGTTCTTCCCTCCACTTT.

The rearrangement links TRBV18 to TRBJ1-1; D may be TRBD1 (6 bases). CDR1 KGHSH and CDR2 LQKENI come from the germline V gene. This CDR3 comprises 16 residues. V shed 3 bases and J shed 0 bases, with 14 bases lying between them. CDR3: CASSPPTGSMNTEAFF. CDR3 DNA: TGTGCCAGCTCACCCCCGACAGGTAGCATGAACACTGAAGCTTTCTTT.

This clone showed up just once. This chain connects TRBV5-1 to TRBJ2-5; 8 nucleotides match TRBD1. Germline V gene sequence: CDR1 SGHRS, CDR2 YFSETQ. The junction had 7 bases not matched to a gene; V was cut back by 1 base and J by 5 bases. The CDR3 length is 15 residues. The CDR3 nucleotides read TGCGCCAGCAGCTTGCAGCAGGGGGCGCCTGAGACCCAGTACTTC. It specifies CASSLQQGAPETQYF. Complete variable domain (other parts from reference TRBV5-1 and TRBJ2-5): KAGVTQTPRYLIKTRGQQVTLSCSPISGHRSVSWYQQTPGQGLQFLFEYFSETQRNKGNFPGRFSGRQFSNSRSEMNVSTLELGDSALYLCASSLQQGAPETQYFGPGTRLLVL.

The chain recombines TRBV4-3 with TRBJ2-1; the match to TRBD1 covers 8 bases. J lost 7 bases, V lost 3 bases, and 2 bases had no gene match. CDR3 length: 13 residues. Germline lookup yields CDR1 LGHNA and CDR2 YSLEER. The CDR3 loop is CASSHNRGNEQFF. CDR3 bases: TGCGCCAGCAGCCACAACAGGGGGAATGAGCAGTTCTTC.

This chain uses TRBV24-1 with TRBJ1-5; maybe TRBD1 (5 bases). CDR3 length equals 17 residues. The germline V and J ends were trimmed by 2 bases and 6 bases, with 19 bases remaining between them. The germline V gene encodes CDR1 KGHDR and CDR2 SFDVKD. In DNA form, the CDR3 reads TGTGCCACCAGTGATTCGGCCCCGCGGGGCGAAGGTCAGCCCCAGCATTTT. Translation gives CATSDSAPRGEGQPQHF.

This clone turned up a few times. The rearrangement uses TRBV7-2 and TRBJ1-6, with 9 positions matching TRBD1. The CDR3 consists of 15 residues. Per germline, CDR1 SGHTA and CDR2 FQGNSA. V lost 2 bases, J lost 8 bases, and 4 bases stayed unmatched. The CDR3 DNA is TGTGCCAGCAGCTTAACAGGGGGCTGGGATTCACCCCTCCACTTT. It is translated as CASSLTGGWDSPLHF.

This clone appeared a single time. This rearrangement joins TRBV11-2 to TRBJ1-1, with D perhaps TRBD1 (5 bases). V shed 3 bases and J shed 4 bases, with 9 bases lying between them. The CDR3 runs 13 residues. Germline CDR1 reads SGHAT; CDR2 reads FQNNGV. CDR3: CASSLGQTTEAFF. CDR3 in DNA: TGTGCCAGCAGCTTGGGGCAGACCACTGAAGCTTTCTTT. The whole variable domain, remainder taken from reference TRBV11-2 and TRBJ1-1, is EAGVAQSPRYKIIEKRQSVAFWCNPISGHATLYWYQQILGQGPKLLIQFQNNGVVDDSQLPKDRFSAERLKGVDSTLKIQPAKLEDSAVYLCASSLGQTTEAFFGQGTRLTVV.

The J gene is TRBJ1-5, the V gene TRBV2, with 7 bases matching TRBD1. This CDR3 has 15 amino acids. Germline lookup yields CDR1 SNHLY and CDR2 FYNNEI. Trimming at V came to 4 bases and at J to 3 bases, leaving 6 bases not matched to a gene. The CDR3 DNA reads as TGTGCCAGCAGTGCGAGCAGGGGGAACAATCAGCCCCAGCATTTT. This sequence encodes CASSASRGNNQPQHF.

This clone was picked up a small number of times. The V gene is TRBV28, the J gene TRBJ2-7; D gene uncertain. This CDR3 spans 13 amino acids. Per the germline V gene, CDR1 is MDHEN and CDR2 is SYDVKM. The V end lost 6 bases, the J end lost 5 bases, and 14 bases lay between the germline ends. The CDR3 DNA sequence: TGTGCCAGCAGCATTTTAGGAGTGGACGAGCAGTACTTC. This translates into CASSILGVDEQYF.

This clone appeared a single time. A read error may account for a junction end that differs from germline. The chain has TRBV12-3 or TRBV12-4 and TRBJ2-7, with D possibly TRBD1 on 6 matching bases. CDR3 length: 11 amino acids. The CDR3 DNA reads TGTGCCAGCAGTTTCAGGGGCAGAGTCTTCTTC. Protein product: CASSFRGRVFF.

The rearrangement uses TRBV24-1 and TRBJ1-1, with TRBD1 identical over 9 bases. The CDR3 contains 16 residues. In germline, CDR1 is KGHDR, CDR2 SFDVKD. Trimming at V came to 4 bases and at J to 0 bases, leaving 5 bases not matched to a gene. The CDR3: CATSDSGQGMNTEAFF. As DNA, the CDR3 is TGTGCCACCAGTGACTCCGGACAGGGGATGAACACTGAAGCTTTCTTT.

This rearrangement joins TRBV30 to TRBJ2-2; D perhaps matches TRBD2 (5 bases). This CDR3 region has 14 residues. Trimming shortened V by 5 bases and J by 3 bases, and 13 bases separated the two germline ends. Germline-derived CDR1 and CDR2 are GTSNPN and SVGIG (reference sequence). CDR3 amino acids: CAWSSGTDTGELFF. CDR3 DNA sequence: TGTGCCTGGTCCAGCGGTACTGACACCGGGGAGCTGTTTTTT.

The count of this clone is one. The chain uses TRBV28 and TRBJ2-4; TRBD1 aligns across 8 bases. Germline CDR1 MDHEN, CDR2 SYDVKM. CDR3 length: 15 residues. V shed 6 bases and J 4 bases; nucleotides not matched to a gene: 8. The CDR3 coding sequence is TGTGCCAGCAGCCCACGGACAGGGACAAAAAACATTCAGTACTTC. Amino acids: CASSPRTGTKNIQYF.